The TCR beta chain described here comes from a study of T cell responses to AZD1222 COVID-19 vaccine. In the study overall: It was second doses at about 4 or about 12 weeks that were pooled.

Repertoires were generated with immunoSEQ multiplex PCR, while TCRdb's copy carries only in-frame clones and drops some. This sample carries about 30,000 clones, 93% of them seen once, and the ten largest clones take roughly 7.3%. The CDR3 contains 14 residues. V dropped 0 bases and J dropped 3 bases, with 9 bases sitting between them. CDR1 and CDR2 (germline): LGHDT, YNNKEL (reference sequence). This clonotype originated in an adult in good health. J is TRBJ2-7 and V is TRBV3-1 (or the pseudogene TRBV3-2); D is uncertain. The sequenced sample was peripheral blood, obtained on day 0 of AZD1222 vaccination. The CDR3 here is CASSQDPVNYEQYF. CDR3 DNA sequence: TGTGCCAGCAGCCAAGATCCAGTGAACTACGAGCAGTACTTC.